This T cell receptor (beta chain) derives from a study of blood T cell repertoires in COVID-19. The overall study: T cells, B-cell-depleted T cells, or PBMCs provided the cDNA or gDNA that served as material.

The CDR3 contains 15 residues. CDR1 is SGHTA and CDR2 is FQGNSA in the germline V gene. V shed 5 bases, J shed 8 bases, and the junction held 12 bases outside the gene matches. The method was immunoSEQ multiplex PCR; TCRdb's version includes in-frame clones alone and lacks a portion of them. Of just over 300,000 clones listed, approximately 88% are singletons. The chain is built from TRBV7-2 and TRBJ2-1, with 7 bases matching TRBD2. The specimen was PBMCs or T cells enriched from blood (not recorded which). The receptor comes from a woman between 18 and 29 years old who had recovered from COVID-19. CDR3 nucleotides: TGTGCCAGCAGCGCGGGACTACCCCTCGCCTATGAGCAGTTCTTC. Translated: CASSAGLPLAYEQFF. Filled out from reference TRBV7-2 and TRBJ2-1, the complete variable domain reads GAGVSQSPSNKVTEKGKDVELRCDPISGHTALYWYRQSLGQGLEFLIYFQGNSAPDKSGLPSDRFSAERTGGSVSTLTIQRTQQEDSAVYLCASSAGLPLAYEQFFGPGTRLTVL.